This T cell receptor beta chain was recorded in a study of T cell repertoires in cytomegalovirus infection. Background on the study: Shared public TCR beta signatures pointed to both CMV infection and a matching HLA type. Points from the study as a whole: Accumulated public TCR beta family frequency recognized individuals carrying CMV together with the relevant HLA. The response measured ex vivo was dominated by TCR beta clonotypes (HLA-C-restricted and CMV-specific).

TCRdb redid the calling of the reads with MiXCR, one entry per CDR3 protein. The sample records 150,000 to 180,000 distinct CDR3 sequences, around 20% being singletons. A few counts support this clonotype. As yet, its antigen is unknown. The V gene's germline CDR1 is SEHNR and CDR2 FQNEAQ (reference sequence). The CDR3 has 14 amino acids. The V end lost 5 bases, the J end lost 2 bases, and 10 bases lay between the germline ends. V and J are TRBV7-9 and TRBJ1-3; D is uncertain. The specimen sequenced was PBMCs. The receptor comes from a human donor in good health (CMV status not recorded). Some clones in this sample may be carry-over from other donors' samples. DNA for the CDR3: TGTGCCAGCAGCCGGACGGCTGCTGGAAACACCATATATTTT. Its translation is CASSRTAAGNTIYF. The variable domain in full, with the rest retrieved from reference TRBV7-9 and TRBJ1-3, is DTGVSQNPRHKITKRGQNVTFRCDPISEHNRLYWYRQTLGQGPEFLTYFQNEAQLEKSRLLSDRFSAERPKGSFSTLEIQRTEQGDSAMYLCASSRTAAGNTIYFGEGSWLTVV.